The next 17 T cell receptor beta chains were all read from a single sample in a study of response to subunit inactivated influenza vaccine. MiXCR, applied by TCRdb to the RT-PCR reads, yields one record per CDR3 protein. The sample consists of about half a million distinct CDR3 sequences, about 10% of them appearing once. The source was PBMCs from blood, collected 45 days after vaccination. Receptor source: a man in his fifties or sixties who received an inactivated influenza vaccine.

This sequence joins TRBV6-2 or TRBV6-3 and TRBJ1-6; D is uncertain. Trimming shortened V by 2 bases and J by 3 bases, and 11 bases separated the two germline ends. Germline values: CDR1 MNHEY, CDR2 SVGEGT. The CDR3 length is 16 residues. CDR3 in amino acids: CASSYPPEDYNSPLHF. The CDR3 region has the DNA TGTGCCAGCAGTTACCCTCCAGAGGACTATAATTCACCCCTCCACTTT.

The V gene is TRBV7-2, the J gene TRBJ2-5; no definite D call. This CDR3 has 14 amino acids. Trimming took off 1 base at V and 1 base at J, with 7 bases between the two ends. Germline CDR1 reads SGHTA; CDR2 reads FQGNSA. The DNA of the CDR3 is TGTGCCAGCAGCTTAGAATCCTTCCAAGAGACCCAGTACTTC. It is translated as CASSLESFQETQYF.

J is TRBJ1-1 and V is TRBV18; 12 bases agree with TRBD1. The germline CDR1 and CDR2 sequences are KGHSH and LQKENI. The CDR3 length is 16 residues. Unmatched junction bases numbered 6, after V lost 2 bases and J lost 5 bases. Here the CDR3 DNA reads TGTGCCAGCTCACCAAACCGGGACAGGGGGCAGACTGAAGCTTTCTTT. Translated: CASSPNRDRGQTEAFF.

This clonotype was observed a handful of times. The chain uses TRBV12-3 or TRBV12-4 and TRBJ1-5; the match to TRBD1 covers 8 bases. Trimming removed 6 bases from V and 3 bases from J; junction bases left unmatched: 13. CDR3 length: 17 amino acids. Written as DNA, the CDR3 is TGTGCCAGCAGCCAGGGGGGCGGGACAGGACTCAATCAGCCCCAGCATTTT. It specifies CASSQGGGTGLNQPQHF.

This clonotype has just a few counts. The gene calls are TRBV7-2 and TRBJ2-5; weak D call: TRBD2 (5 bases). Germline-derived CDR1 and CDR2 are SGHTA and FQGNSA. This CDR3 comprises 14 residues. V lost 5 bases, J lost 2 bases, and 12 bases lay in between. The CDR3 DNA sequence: TGTGCCAGCAGCCCCTACGGGGTACAAGAGACCCAGTACTTC. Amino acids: CASSPYGVQETQYF.

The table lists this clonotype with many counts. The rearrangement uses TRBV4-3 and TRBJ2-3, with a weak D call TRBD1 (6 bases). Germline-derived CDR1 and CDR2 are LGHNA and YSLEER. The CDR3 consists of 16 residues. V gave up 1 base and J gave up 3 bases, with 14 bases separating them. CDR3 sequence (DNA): TGCGCCAGCAGCCAAGGATACAGGGTGCTAACAGATACGCAGTATTTT. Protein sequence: CASSQGYRVLTDTQYF.

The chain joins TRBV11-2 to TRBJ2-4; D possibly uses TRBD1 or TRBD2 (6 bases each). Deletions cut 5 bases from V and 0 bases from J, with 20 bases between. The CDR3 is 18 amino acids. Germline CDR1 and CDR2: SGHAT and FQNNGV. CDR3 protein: CASSRDIGGLLAKNIQYF. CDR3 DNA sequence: TGTGCCAGCAGCCGGGACATAGGGGGGCTCCTAGCCAAAAACATTCAGTACTTC.

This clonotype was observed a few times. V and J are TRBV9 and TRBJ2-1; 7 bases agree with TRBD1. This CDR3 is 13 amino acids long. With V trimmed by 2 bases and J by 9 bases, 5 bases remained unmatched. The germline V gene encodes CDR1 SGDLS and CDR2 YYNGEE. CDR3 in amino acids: CASSVQGVGEQFF. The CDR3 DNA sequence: TGTGCCAGCAGCGTCCAGGGGGTAGGTGAGCAGTTCTTC.

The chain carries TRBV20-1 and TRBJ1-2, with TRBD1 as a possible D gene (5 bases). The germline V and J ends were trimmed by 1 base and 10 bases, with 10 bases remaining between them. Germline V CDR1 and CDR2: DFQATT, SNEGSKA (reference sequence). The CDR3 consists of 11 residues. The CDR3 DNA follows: TGCAGTGCTAGAGGGACATTTGACTACACCTTC. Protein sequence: CSARGTFDYTF.

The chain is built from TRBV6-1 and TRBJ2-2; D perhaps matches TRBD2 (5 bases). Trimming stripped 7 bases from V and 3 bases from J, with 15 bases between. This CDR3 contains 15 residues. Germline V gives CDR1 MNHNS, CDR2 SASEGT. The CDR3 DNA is TGTGCCAGCAACGAGGCTAGCAGATACACCGGGGAGCTGTTTTTT. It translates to CASNEASRYTGELFF.

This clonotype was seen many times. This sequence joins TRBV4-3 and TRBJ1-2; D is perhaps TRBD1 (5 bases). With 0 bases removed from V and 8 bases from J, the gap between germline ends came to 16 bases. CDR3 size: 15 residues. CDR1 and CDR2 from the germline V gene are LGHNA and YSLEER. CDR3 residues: CASSQDPQDSGGYTF. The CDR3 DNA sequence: TGCGCCAGCAGCCAAGACCCACAGGACTCAGGCGGCTACACCTTC.

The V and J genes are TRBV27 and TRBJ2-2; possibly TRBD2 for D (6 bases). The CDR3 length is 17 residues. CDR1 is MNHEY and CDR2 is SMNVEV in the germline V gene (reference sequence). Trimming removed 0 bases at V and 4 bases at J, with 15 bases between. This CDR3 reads CASSLSTGTRGTGELFF. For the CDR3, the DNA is TGTGCCAGCAGTTTATCTACCGGGACTCGGGGCACCGGGGAGCTGTTTTTT.

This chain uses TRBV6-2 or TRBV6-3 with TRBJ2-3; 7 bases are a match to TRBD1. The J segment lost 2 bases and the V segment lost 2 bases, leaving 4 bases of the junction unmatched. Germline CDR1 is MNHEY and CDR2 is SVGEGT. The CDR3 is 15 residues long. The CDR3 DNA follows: TGTGCCAGCAGTTACGAAGACAGGGTCACAGATACGCAGTATTTT. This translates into CASSYEDRVTDTQYF.

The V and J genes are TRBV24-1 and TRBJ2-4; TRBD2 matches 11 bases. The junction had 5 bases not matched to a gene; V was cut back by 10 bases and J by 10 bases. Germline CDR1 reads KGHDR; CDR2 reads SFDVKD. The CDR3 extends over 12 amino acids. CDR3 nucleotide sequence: TGTGCCACAGAGGGACTAGCGGTGATTCAGTACTTC. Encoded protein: CATEGLAVIQYF.

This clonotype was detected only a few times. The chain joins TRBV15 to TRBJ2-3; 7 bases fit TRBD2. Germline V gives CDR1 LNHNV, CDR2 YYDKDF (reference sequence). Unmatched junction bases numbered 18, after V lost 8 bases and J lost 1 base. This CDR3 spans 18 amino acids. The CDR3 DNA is TGTGCCACCCGACTCGGAGCGGGGTCTCTAATGGGCACAGATACGCAGTATTTT. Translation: CATRLGAGSLMGTDTQYF.

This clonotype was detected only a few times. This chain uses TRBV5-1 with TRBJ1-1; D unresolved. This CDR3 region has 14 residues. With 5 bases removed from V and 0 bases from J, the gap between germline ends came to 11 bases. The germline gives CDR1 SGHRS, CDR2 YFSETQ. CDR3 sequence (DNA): TGCGCCAGCAGTTCCTTGGACGTGAACACTGAAGCTTTCTTT. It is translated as CASSSLDVNTEAFF. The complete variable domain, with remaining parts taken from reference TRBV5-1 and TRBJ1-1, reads KAGVTQTPRYLIKTRGQQVTLSCSPISGHRSVSWYQQTPGQGLQFLFEYFSETQRNKGNFPGRFSGRQFSNSRSEMNVSTLELGDSALYLCASSSLDVNTEAFFGQGTRLTVV.

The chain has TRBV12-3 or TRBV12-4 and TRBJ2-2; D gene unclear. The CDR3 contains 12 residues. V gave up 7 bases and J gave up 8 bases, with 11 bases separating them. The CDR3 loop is CASTNGAGELFF. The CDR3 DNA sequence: TGTGCCAGCACCAATGGAGCAGGGGAGCTGTTTTTT.